One and the same sample provided the 20 T cell receptor beta chains below, sequenced in a study of T cell responses to AZD1222 COVID-19 vaccine. Sequencing used immunoSEQ multiplex PCR; TCRdb keeps in-frame clones, though not all of them. This table has about 120,000 clones, approximately 94% appearing once. The material sequenced was peripheral blood, taken 28 days after the second AZD1222 dose. The receptors come from an adult who received the AZD1222 COVID-19 vaccine.

In this sample, this clone turned up once. The V gene is TRBV4-2, the J gene TRBJ2-5, with D possibly being TRBD2 (5 bases). The germline gives CDR1 LGHNA, CDR2 YNFKEQ. This CDR3 has 15 amino acids. Trimming removed 3 bases from V and 2 bases from J, with 13 bases in between. The CDR3: CASSQEVVAQETQYF. CDR3 bases: TGTGCCAGCAGCCAGGAGGTTGTGGCTCAAGAGACCCAGTACTTC.

The chain combines TRBV11-2 with TRBJ2-2; D gene uncertain. Trimming took 3 bases from V and 6 from J, leaving 2 bases between them. Per germline, CDR1 SGHAT and CDR2 FQNNGV. This CDR3 is 11 amino acids long. CDR3 DNA sequence: TGTGCCAGCAGCTTTCCCGGGGAGCTGTTTTTT. It encodes CASSFPGELFF.

The rearrangement joins TRBV10-3 to TRBJ1-2, with TRBD1 matching over 7 bases. Germline V gives CDR1 ENHRY, CDR2 SYGVKD. CDR3 length equals 15 residues. V lost 6 bases, J lost 8 bases, and 15 bases stayed unmatched. The chain's CDR3 is CAISPGQLPNGGYTF. The CDR3, as DNA: TGTGCCATCAGCCCGGGACAGCTCCCCAACGGAGGCTACACCTTC.

The chain carries TRBV11-3 and TRBJ1-1; 8 bases match TRBD1. This CDR3 is built from 12 residues. V gave up 4 bases and J gave up 12 bases; unmatched junction bases: 7. The V gene's germline CDR1 is SGHNT and CDR2 YENEEA. The CDR3 sequence is CASSSRQGPTFF. The CDR3 DNA is TGTGCCAGCAGCTCAAGACAGGGGCCGACTTTCTTT.

This chain links TRBV12-5 with TRBJ2-5; D gene uncertain. V lost 0 bases and J lost 1, with 12 bases in between. The CDR3 sequence is 16 residues long. Per the germline V gene, CDR1 is LGHNT and CDR2 is FRNRAP. The CDR3 DNA reads TGTGCTAGTGGTTTGGTCCTCGGTCAACCCCAAGAGACCCAGTACTTC. Translating gives CASGLVLGQPQETQYF.

The chain is built from TRBV11-2 and TRBJ2-3; 7 bases fit TRBD2. The germline CDR1 and CDR2 sequences are SGHAT and FQNNGV. The ends lost 5 bases at V and 4 bases at J; junction bases unmatched: 12. The CDR3 is 16 amino acids. The chain's CDR3 is CASSRFRTRGADTQYF. CDR3 coding DNA: TGTGCCAGCAGCCGATTTAGGACTAGAGGTGCAGATACGCAGTATTTT. Using reference TRBV11-2 and TRBJ2-3 for the parts outside the CDR3, the full variable domain is EAGVAQSPRYKIIEKRQSVAFWCNPISGHATLYWYQQILGQGPKLLIQFQNNGVVDDSQLPKDRFSAERLKGVDSTLKIQPAKLEDSAVYLCASSRFRTRGADTQYFGPGTRLTVL.

V gene TRBV5-1 combines with J gene TRBJ2-7; D is unclear. Trimming stripped 4 bases from V and 5 bases from J, with 13 bases between. The CDR3 length is 13 residues. CDR1 and CDR2 (germline): SGHRS, YFSETQ. The CDR3 DNA sequence: TGCGCCAGCAGCGGCCCCTCGGTGAACGAGCAGTACTTC. This encodes CASSGPSVNEQYF.

The chain links TRBV6-5 to TRBJ2-1, with D perhaps TRBD1 (6 bases). The CDR3 contains 12 residues. With 0 bases removed from V and 10 bases from J, the gap between germline ends came to 7 bases. Per germline, CDR1 MNHEY and CDR2 SVGAGI. CDR3 in amino acids: CASSYSGTEQFF. The CDR3 nucleotides are TGTGCCAGCAGTTACTCGGGGACAGAGCAGTTCTTC.

The rearrangement uses TRBV21-1 and TRBJ1-5; TRBD1 was called by the table and not checked on the DNA. TRBV21-1 constitutes a pseudogene. The CDR3 spans 18 residues. CDR3 coding DNA: TGTGCCAGCAGCAAAATGGGGGACAGCAAGTATAGCAATCAGCCCCAGCATTTT. Protein sequence: CASSKMGDSKYSNQPQHF.

The V and J genes are TRBV10-3 and TRBJ2-1; D uncertain. This CDR3 has 15 amino acids. V was cut by 4 bases and J by 0 bases, with 10 bases left in between. Per the germline V gene, CDR1 is ENHRY and CDR2 is SYGVKD. The CDR3 nucleotides are TGTGCCATCAGTGTAGGAAGGAGCTCCTACAATGAGCAGTTCTTC. Residues: CAISVGRSSYNEQFF.

The gene calls are TRBV6-5 and TRBJ1-1; D unclear. CDR3 length: 13 residues. V was trimmed by 8 bases and J by 0 bases, leaving 10 bases between them. Germline V gives CDR1 MNHEY, CDR2 SVGAGI. Here the CDR3 reads CASRNLLNTEAFF. The CDR3, as DNA: TGTGCCAGCCGGAACCTACTGAACACTGAAGCTTTCTTT.

The chain joins TRBV12-3 or TRBV12-4 to TRBJ1-4; D may be TRBD1 (5 bases). Trimming took 3 bases from V and 8 from J, leaving 7 bases between them. This CDR3 region has 12 residues. CDR3 amino acids: CASSFWGEKLFF. CDR3 DNA sequence: TGTGCCAGCAGTTTTTGGGGGGAAAAACTGTTTTTT.

The chain links TRBV5-1 to TRBJ2-7; D is unclear. This CDR3 spans 13 amino acids. Per the germline V gene, CDR1 is SGHRS and CDR2 is YFSETQ. V was cut by 8 bases and J by 2 bases, with 14 bases left in between. CDR3 nucleotide sequence: TGCGCCAGTAGAAGGAGTCAGACCTACGAGCAGTACTTC. Residues: CASRRSQTYEQYF.

In its sample, this clone was seen once. The chain employs TRBV12-5 and TRBJ2-1; 14 positions match TRBD2. CDR1 and CDR2 from the germline V gene are LGHNT and FRNRAP. Losses at the gene ends were 1 base for V and 4 bases for J; bases not matched to a gene: 12. The CDR3 is 20 amino acids. The CDR3 bases are TGTGCTAGTGGTTTGGAAAAAGGGACTAGCGGGAGAGTGCGTTACAATGAGCAGTTCTTC. Its translation is CASGLEKGTSGRVRYNEQFF.

This clone has just one count. The chain couples TRBV12-3 or TRBV12-4 to TRBJ2-1; TRBD2 matches 9 bases. V was clipped by 11 bases and J by 4 bases; unmatched bases: 6. The CDR3 spans 13 residues. CDR3: CASHAGGYNEQFF. CDR3 DNA: TGTGCCTCTCACGCGGGGGGGTACAATGAGCAGTTCTTC.

The chain has TRBV30 and TRBJ2-1; D unresolved. V dropped 0 bases and J dropped 8 bases, with 8 bases sitting between them. The germline V gene encodes CDR1 GTSNPN and CDR2 SVGIG (reference sequence). The CDR3 sequence is 12 residues long. The CDR3: CAWSVDSHEQFF. CDR3 in DNA: TGTGCCTGGAGTGTAGACTCCCATGAGCAGTTCTTC.

V usage is TRBV24-1 and J usage is TRBJ2-1, with TRBD2 matching 8 bases. The V gene end was trimmed by 5 bases and the J gene end by 7 bases; junction bases not matched to a gene: 9. The CDR3 consists of 15 residues. Germline CDR1 and CDR2: KGHDR and SFDVKD. The CDR3 loop is CATSASGGLRNEQFF. Written as DNA, the CDR3 is TGTGCCACCAGTGCCTCGGGGGGGCTTAGAAATGAGCAGTTCTTC.

The rearrangement uses TRBV12-3 or TRBV12-4 and TRBJ1-2; 7 bases match TRBD1. The V segment lost 5 bases and the J segment 7 bases; nucleotides outside the gene matches: 4. This CDR3 is built from 12 residues. This CDR3 is CASSQNRGGYTF. The CDR3 DNA sequence: TGTGCCAGCAGTCAGAACAGGGGTGGCTACACCTTC.

The V call is TRBV19, the J call TRBJ2-7, with D possibly TRBD1 on 6 matching bases. The CDR3 spans 16 residues. Germline lookup yields CDR1 LNHDA and CDR2 SQIVND (reference sequence). Trimming removed 5 bases from V and 5 bases from J, with 22 bases in between. CDR3 DNA sequence: TGTGCCAGTAGTCTTATGGGGGTTACAGGGCTGAACGAGCAGTACTTC. Residues: CASSLMGVTGLNEQYF.

The chain combines TRBV6-2 or TRBV6-3 with TRBJ2-1; tentatively, D is TRBD1 or TRBD2 (5 bases each). CDR1 is MNHEY and CDR2 is SVGEGT in the germline V gene. The germline V and J ends were trimmed by 1 base and 9 bases, with 13 bases remaining between them. The CDR3 runs to 14 residues. The CDR3 reads CASSYLGVWGEQFF. The CDR3 nucleotides are TGTGCCAGCAGTTACTTGGGGGTTTGGGGTGAGCAGTTCTTC.